This entry lists 4 T cell receptor beta chains sequenced from one sample in a study of identical twins. TCRdb recomputed calls from the 5' RACE reads with MiXCR, one row per CDR3 protein. Among approximately 700,000 distinct CDR3 sequences, around 5.7% were seen once, and the ten largest hold around 2%. Sample: naive T cells sorted from blood. These receptors originate from a man aged 18 to 35 in good health.

The chain employs TRBV9 and TRBJ2-3, with D perhaps TRBD2 (6 bases). Germline V CDR1 and CDR2: SGDLS, YYNGEE. V was cut by 0 bases and J by 0 bases, with 11 bases left in between. The CDR3 has 16 amino acids. The CDR3 loop is CASSVDGGPSTDTQYF. CDR3 bases: TGTGCCAGCAGCGTAGACGGAGGGCCCAGCACAGATACGCAGTATTTT.

This clonotype was found many times. The genes are TRBV4-2 and TRBJ2-3; 10 nucleotides line up with TRBD2. Germline CDR1 is LGHNA and CDR2 is YNFKEQ. The CDR3 extends over 17 amino acids. J gave up 3 bases and V 0 bases, and 6 bases lay outside the gene matches. The CDR3 here is CASSQDRAGGQTDTQYF. As DNA, the CDR3 is TGTGCCAGCAGCCAAGATCGAGCGGGAGGGCAGACAGATACGCAGTATTTT.

This clonotype has just a few counts. The chain is built from TRBV4-3 and TRBJ1-5; D is uncertain. Deletions cut 0 bases from V and 1 base from J, with 7 bases between. In germline, CDR1 is LGHNA, CDR2 YSLEER. The CDR3 is made up of 15 amino acids. This CDR3 reads CASSQDDGSNQPQHF. CDR3 DNA sequence: TGCGCCAGCAGCCAAGATGACGGGAGCAATCAGCCCCAGCATTTT.

This clonotype was detected ten times or more. The chain couples TRBV6-5 to TRBJ2-7; TRBD1 matches 8 bases. The germline CDR1 and CDR2 sequences are MNHEY and SVGAGI. V was clipped by 0 bases and J by 3 bases; unmatched bases: 1. This CDR3 spans 14 amino acids. CDR3 residues: CASSYSGQGYEQYV. The DNA of the CDR3 is TGTGCCAGCAGTTACTCAGGACAGGGCTACGAGCAGTACGTC.